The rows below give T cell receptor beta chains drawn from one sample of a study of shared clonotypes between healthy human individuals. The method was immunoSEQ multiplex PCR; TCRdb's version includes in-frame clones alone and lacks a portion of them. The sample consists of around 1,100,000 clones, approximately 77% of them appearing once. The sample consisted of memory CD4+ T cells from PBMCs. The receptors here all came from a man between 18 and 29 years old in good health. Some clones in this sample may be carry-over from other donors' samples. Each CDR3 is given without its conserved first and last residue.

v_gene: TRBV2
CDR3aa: ASSGQGPYGYT

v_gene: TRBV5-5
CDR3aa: ASSTRADYGYT

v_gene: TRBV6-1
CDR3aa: ASRPDATGNTIY

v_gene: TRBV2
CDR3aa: ASREGDYEQY

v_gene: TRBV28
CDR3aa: ASSLLRTGELF

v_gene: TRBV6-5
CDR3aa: ASSLGRSLEQQY

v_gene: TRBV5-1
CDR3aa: ASSRLGQQETQY

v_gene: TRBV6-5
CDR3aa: ASSSHIQETQY

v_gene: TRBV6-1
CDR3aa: ASWGEANYGYT

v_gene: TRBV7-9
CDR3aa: ASSFQQGMNTEAF